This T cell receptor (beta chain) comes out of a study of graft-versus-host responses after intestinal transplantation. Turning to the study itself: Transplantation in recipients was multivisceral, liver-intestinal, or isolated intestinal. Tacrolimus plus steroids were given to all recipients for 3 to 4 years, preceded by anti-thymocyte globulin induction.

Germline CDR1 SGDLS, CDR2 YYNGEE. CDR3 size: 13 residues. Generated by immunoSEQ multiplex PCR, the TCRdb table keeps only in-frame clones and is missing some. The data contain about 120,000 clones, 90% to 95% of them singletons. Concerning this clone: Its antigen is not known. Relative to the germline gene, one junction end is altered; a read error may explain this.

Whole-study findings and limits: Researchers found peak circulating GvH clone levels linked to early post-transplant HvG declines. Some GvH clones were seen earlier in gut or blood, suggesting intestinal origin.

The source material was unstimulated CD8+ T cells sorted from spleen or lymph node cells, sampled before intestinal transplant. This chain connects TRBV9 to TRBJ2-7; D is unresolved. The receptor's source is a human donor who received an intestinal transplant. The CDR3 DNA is TGTACCAGCAGCGTAGGTGAGGATTACGAGCAGTACTTC. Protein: CTSSVGEDYEQYF.